This paragraph covers one TCR beta chain sequence. The antigen is undetermined. Germline CDR1 reads GTSNPN; CDR2 reads SVGIG (reference sequence). The J segment lost 7 bases and the V segment lost 0 bases, leaving 4 bases of the junction unmatched. The CDR3 has 13 residues. Stated treatment: roughly 10-day PBMC culture with coronavirus spike peptide pools or control peptides (ViraFEST assay). An Oncomine TCR Beta short-read assay was used to sequence the DNA from cultured CD4+ T cells. Each CDR3 protein is one row after TCRdb ran MiXCR on the PCR reads. The profile shows around 18,000 distinct CDR3 sequences, approximately 40% of them singletons. These data are taken from a study of vaccination and CD4 T cells after COVID-19. Study context: A median of approximately 96 days (range 35 to 161) separated diagnosis from post-COVID sampling. Cultures serving as controls received a peptide pool (CEFX or HIV-1 Nef) or no peptide.

The genes are TRBV30 and TRBJ1-2; TRBD1 matches 8 bases. This TCR derives from a human donor who received a COVID-19 vaccine. This material consisted of CD4+ T cells from blood, cultured in vitro, taken before SARS-CoV-2 vaccination. The chain's CDR3 is CAWSVQGVGGYTF. DNA of the CDR3: TGTGCCTGGAGTGTACAGGGGGTTGGTGGCTACACCTTC. Complete variable domain (other parts from reference TRBV30 and TRBJ1-2): SQTIHQWPATLVQPVGSPLSLECTVEGTSNPNLYWYRQAAGRGLQLLFYSVGIGQISSEVPQNLSASRPQDRQFILSSKKLLLSDSGFYLCAWSVQGVGGYTFGSGTRLTVV.